This passage covers 8 T cell receptor beta chains from one sample sequenced in a study of blood T cell repertoires in COVID-19. Using immunoSEQ multiplex PCR, the repertoire was profiled, and TCRdb retains in-frame clones only, with some absent. The table includes roughly 250,000 clones, roughly 80% detected once. What was sequenced was peripheral blood. All receptors derive from a middle-aged woman with active or convalescent COVID-19.

The gene calls are TRBV3-1 (or the pseudogene TRBV3-2) and TRBJ2-7; 7 bases match TRBD2. CDR3 length equals 14 residues. Looked up from germline, CDR1 is LGHDT and CDR2 is YNNKEL (reference sequence). Losses at the gene ends were 4 bases for V and 1 base for J; bases not matched to a gene: 4. This chain's CDR3 is CASSLGLGSYEQYF. The CDR3 coding sequence is TGTGCCAGCAGCCTCGGACTAGGGTCCTACGAGCAGTACTTC.

The rearrangement links TRBV6-6 to TRBJ2-2, with 11 bases identical to TRBD1. This CDR3 is built from 18 residues. Germline CDR1 reads MNHNY; CDR2 reads SVGAGI (reference sequence). The junction had 15 bases not matched to a gene; V was cut back by 5 bases and J by 7 bases. CDR3 loop: CASSPLRGWTGGVGELFF. DNA for the CDR3: TGTGCCAGCAGTCCACTCAGGGGTTGGACAGGGGGCGTCGGGGAGCTGTTTTTT.

This clone was counted a few times. Distinct nucleotide sequences in the sample also encode this CDR3. The chain is built from TRBV27 and TRBJ1-1, with TRBD1 identical over 8 bases. Germline V lookup: CDR1 MNHEY, CDR2 SMNVEV (reference sequence). Trimming cost V 6 bases and J 4 bases; bases outside gene matches: 4. This CDR3 is 13 amino acids long. CDR3 region: CASRDRARTEAFF. CDR3 DNA: TGTGCCAGCAGGGACAGGGCGCGCACTGAAGCTTTCTTT.

The chain links TRBV19 to TRBJ1-6; D not resolved. Germline CDR1 reads LNHDA; CDR2 reads SQIVND (reference sequence). Trimming cost V 3 bases and J 8 bases, with 14 bases left between them. This CDR3 contains 15 residues. CDR3: CASSITRPAYSPLHF. CDR3 sequence (DNA): TGTGCCAGTAGTATTACGAGGCCTGCCTATTCACCCCTCCACTTT.

The gene calls are TRBV11-2 and TRBJ1-1; D is unclear. V lost 2 bases and J 4 bases, leaving 8 bases between the germline ends. CDR3 size: 13 residues. CDR1 is SGHAT and CDR2 is FQNNGV in the germline V gene. The chain's CDR3 is CASSLSRFTEAFF. CDR3 DNA: TGTGCCAGCAGCTTATCCCGTTTCACTGAAGCTTTCTTT.

This clone was recorded only once. J is TRBJ1-1 and V is TRBV10-1, with 7 bases matching TRBD1. CDR3 length equals 14 residues. Germline CDR1 WNHNN, CDR2 SYGVQD (reference sequence). V dropped 5 bases and J dropped 6; count of bases not matched to a gene: 9. As DNA, the CDR3 is TGCGCCAGCAGTAAGACAGGGCGGTTAGCTGAAGCTTTCTTT. Translation: CASSKTGRLAEAFF.

This clone came up once. V is TRBV5-1 and J is TRBJ1-1; D perhaps matches TRBD1 (6 bases). CDR1 and CDR2 (germline): SGHRS, YFSETQ. V lost 0 bases to trimming and J lost 5 bases, with 14 bases between them. The CDR3 is 15 residues long. The CDR3: CASSLERGRGTEAFF. The DNA for the CDR3 is TGCGCCAGCAGCTTGGAACGGGGGAGGGGGACTGAAGCTTTCTTT.

The rearrangement joins TRBV6-5 to TRBJ2-2; 10 bases fit TRBD1. Germline V lookup: CDR1 MNHEY, CDR2 SVGAGI. With V trimmed by 6 bases and J by 1 base, 2 bases remained unmatched. CDR3 length: 15 amino acids. CDR3 residues: CASRGDRGNTGELFF. In nucleotides, the CDR3 is TGTGCCAGCAGAGGGGACAGGGGGAACACCGGGGAGCTGTTTTTT.